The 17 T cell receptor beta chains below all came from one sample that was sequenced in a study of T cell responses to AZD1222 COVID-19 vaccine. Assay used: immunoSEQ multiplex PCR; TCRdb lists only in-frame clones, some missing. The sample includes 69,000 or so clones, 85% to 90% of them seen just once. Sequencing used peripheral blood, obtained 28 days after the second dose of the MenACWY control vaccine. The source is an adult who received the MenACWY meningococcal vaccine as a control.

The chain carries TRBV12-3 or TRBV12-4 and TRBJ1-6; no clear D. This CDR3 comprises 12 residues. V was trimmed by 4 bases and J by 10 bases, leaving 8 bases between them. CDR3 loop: CASSSLGSPLHF. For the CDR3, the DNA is TGTGCCAGCAGTTCCCTTGGGTCACCCCTCCACTTT.

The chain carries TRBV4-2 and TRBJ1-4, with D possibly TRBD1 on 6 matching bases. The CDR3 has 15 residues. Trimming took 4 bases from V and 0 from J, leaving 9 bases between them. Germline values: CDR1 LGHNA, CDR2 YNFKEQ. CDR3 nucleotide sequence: TGTGCCAGCAGCCCGCGGACAGCAACTAATGAAAAACTGTTTTTT. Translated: CASSPRTATNEKLFF.

CDR3 in amino acids: CASSEWASGSYNEQFF. The CDR3 DNA sequence: TGTGCCAGCAGTGAATGGGCTAGCGGCTCCTACAATGAGCAGTTCTTC. The V call is TRBV2, the J call TRBJ2-1, with 7 bases identical to TRBD2. The CDR3 is 16 amino acids. V trimming: 2 bases; J trimming: 0 bases; junction bases outside the gene matches: 4. Germline V gene data show CDR1 as SNHLY and CDR2 as FYNNEI.

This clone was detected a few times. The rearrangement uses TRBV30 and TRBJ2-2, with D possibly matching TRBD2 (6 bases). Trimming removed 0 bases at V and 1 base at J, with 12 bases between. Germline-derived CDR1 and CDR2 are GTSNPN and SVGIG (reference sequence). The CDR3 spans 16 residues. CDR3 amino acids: CAWSVLLARNTGELFF. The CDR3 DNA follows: TGTGCCTGGAGTGTACTTCTAGCGCGGAACACCGGGGAGCTGTTTTTT. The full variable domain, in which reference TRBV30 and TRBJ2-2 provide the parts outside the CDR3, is SQTIHQWPATLVQPVGSPLSLECTVEGTSNPNLYWYRQAAGRGLQLLFYSVGIGQISSEVPQNLSASRPQDRQFILSSKKLLLSDSGFYLCAWSVLLARNTGELFFGEGSRLTVL.

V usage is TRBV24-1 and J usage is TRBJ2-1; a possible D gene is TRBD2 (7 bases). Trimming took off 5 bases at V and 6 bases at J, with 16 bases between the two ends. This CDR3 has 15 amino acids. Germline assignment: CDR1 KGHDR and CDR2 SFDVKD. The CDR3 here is CATSARRGPANEQFF. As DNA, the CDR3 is TGTGCCACCAGTGCCCGGCGGGGGCCAGCCAATGAGCAGTTCTTC.

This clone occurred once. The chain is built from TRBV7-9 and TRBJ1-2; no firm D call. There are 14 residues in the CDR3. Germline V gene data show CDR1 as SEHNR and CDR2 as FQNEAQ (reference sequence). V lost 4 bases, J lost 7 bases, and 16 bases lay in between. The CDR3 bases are TGTGCCAGCAGCTCCGCGGACCCTCGGGTTGGCTACACCTTC. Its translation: CASSSADPRVGYTF.

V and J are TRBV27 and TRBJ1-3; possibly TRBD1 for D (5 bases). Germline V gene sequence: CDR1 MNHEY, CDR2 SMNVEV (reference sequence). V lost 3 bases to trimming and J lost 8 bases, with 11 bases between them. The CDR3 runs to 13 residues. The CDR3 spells CASSFGGGDTIYF. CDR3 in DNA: TGTGCCAGCAGTTTTGGGGGAGGAGACACCATATATTTT.

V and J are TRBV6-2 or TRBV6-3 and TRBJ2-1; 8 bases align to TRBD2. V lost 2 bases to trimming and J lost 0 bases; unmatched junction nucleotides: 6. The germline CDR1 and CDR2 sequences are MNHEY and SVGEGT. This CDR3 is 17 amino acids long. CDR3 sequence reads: CASSYQLAENSYNEQFF. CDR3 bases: TGTGCCAGCAGTTACCAACTAGCGGAAAACTCCTACAATGAGCAGTTCTTC.

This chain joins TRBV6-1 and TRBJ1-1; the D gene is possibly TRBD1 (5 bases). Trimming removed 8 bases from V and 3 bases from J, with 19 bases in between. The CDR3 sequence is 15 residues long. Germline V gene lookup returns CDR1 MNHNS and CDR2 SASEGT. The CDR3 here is CASVGAGLEDTEAFF. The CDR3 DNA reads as TGTGCCAGCGTGGGCGCAGGGCTAGAAGACACTGAAGCTTTCTTT.

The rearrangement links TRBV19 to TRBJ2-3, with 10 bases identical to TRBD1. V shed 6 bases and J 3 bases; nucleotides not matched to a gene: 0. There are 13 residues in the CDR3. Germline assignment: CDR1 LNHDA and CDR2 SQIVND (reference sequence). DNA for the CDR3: TGTGCCAGTAGGGACAGGGGGACAGATACGCAGTATTTT. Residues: CASRDRGTDTQYF.

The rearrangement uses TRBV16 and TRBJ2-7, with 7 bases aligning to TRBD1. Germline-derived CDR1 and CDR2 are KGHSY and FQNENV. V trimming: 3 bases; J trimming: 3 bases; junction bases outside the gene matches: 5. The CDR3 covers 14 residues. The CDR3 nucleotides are TGTGCCAGCAGCCACGGGACAGCAAACTACGAGCAGTACTTC. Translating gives CASSHGTANYEQYF. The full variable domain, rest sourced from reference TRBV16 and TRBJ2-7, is GEEVAQTPKHLVRGEGQKAKLYCAPIKGHSYVFWYQQVLKNEFKFLISFQNENVFDETGMPKERFSAKCLPNSPCSLEIQATKLEDSAVYFCASSHGTANYEQYFGPGTRLTVT.

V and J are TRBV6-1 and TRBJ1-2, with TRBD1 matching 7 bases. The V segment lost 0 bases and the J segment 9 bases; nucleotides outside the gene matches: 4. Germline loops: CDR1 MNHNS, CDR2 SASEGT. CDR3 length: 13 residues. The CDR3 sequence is CASSEAEGQRYTF. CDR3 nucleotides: TGTGCCAGCAGTGAAGCCGAGGGACAGCGCTACACCTTC.

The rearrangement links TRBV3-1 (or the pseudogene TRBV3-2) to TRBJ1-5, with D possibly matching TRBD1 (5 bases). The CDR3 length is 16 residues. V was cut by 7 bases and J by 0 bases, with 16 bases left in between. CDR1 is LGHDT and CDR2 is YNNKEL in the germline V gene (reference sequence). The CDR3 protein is CASTPPGRYSNQPQHF. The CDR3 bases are TGTGCCAGCACTCCCCCAGGGAGGTATAGCAATCAGCCCCAGCATTTT.

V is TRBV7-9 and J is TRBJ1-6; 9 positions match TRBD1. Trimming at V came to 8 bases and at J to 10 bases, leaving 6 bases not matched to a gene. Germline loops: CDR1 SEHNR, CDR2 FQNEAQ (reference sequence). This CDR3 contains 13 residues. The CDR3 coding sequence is TGTGCCAGCTCGGACAGGGGTTCGTCACCCCTCCACTTT. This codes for CASSDRGSSPLHF.

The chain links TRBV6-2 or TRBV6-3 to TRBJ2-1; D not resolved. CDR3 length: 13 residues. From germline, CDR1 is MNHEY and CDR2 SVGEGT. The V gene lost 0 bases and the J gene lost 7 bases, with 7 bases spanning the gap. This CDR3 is CASSYSWSNEQFF. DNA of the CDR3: TGTGCCAGCAGTTACTCGTGGTCGAATGAGCAGTTCTTC.

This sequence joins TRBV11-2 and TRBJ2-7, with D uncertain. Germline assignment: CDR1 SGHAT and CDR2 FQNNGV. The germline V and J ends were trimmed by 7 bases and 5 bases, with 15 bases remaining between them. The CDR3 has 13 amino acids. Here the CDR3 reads CASTRIGIHEQYF. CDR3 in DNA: TGTGCCAGCACCCGGATTGGCATCCACGAGCAGTACTTC.

CDR3 DNA: TGTGCCAGCAGCCCGGGGACCTTCTATGGCTACACCTTC. It yields the protein CASSPGTFYGYTF. This chain joins TRBV7-9 and TRBJ1-2; tentative D call: TRBD1 (5 bases). This CDR3 has 13 residues. The V end was cut by 5 bases, the J end by 4 bases, with 11 bases between. Germline V gives CDR1 SEHNR, CDR2 FQNEAQ (reference sequence).